Listed here is a single T cell receptor (beta chain). This specimen belongs to a study of blood T cell repertoires in COVID-19. Whole-study context: In each case, the material was cDNA or gDNA derived from T cells, B-cell-depleted T cells, or PBMCs.

The data were produced by immunoSEQ multiplex PCR, yet TCRdb's version contains in-frame clones alone and is incomplete. The sample has 150,000 to 200,000 clones, approximately 91% seen once. Trimming cost V 3 bases and J 7 bases; bases outside gene matches: 8. In germline, CDR1 is SGHRS, CDR2 YFSETQ. The CDR3 consists of 15 residues. The genes are TRBV5-1 and TRBJ2-2, with 8 bases fitting TRBD2. This sequence originates from a man between 18 and 29 years old with COVID-19, enrolled during active disease. The sequenced sample consisted of peripheral blood. CDR3 in amino acids: CASSWSGSGSGELFF. In DNA form, the CDR3 reads TGCGCCAGCAGCTGGAGCGGGAGTGGCAGCGGGGAGCTGTTTTTT.